Following are 24 T cell receptor beta chains from one sample sequenced in a study of human T cells and chemical hapten exposure. Time point: patch test 2, 6 weeks after DPC sensitization. Treatment: therapeutic diphenylcyclopropenone sensitization with weekly scalp DPC. Sequencing started from total RNA isolated from unfractionated whole blood. TCRdb reprocessed the RACE reads via MiXCR and lists one record per CDR3 protein. The sample records around 42,000 distinct CDR3 sequences, roughly a tenth being singletons. Here the sequenced sample was whole blood, taken in connection with sensitization to the hapten diphenylcyclopropenone (DPC). The receptors shown here come from a young woman with alopecia areata. Some clones in this sample may be carry-over from other donors' samples.

This clonotype has more than one count but fewer than ten. The V and J genes are TRBV20-1 and TRBJ2-1; 7 bases match TRBD2. V lost 2 bases to trimming and J lost 2 bases; unmatched junction nucleotides: 6. The CDR3 has 15 amino acids. Germline V gene sequence: CDR1 DFQATT, CDR2 SNEGSKA (reference sequence). CDR3 protein: CSARFGAGAYNEQFF. In DNA, the CDR3 is TGCAGTGCTAGATTCGGGGCGGGAGCCTACAATGAGCAGTTCTTC.

This clonotype was recorded at least ten times. This chain links TRBV11-1 with TRBJ2-5, with TRBD1 matching over 9 bases. This CDR3 contains 15 residues. Trimming took 7 bases from V and 2 from J; bases not matched to a gene: 8. The germline V gene encodes CDR1 SGHAT and CDR2 FQDESV (reference sequence). CDR3 DNA: TGTGCCAGCACTCACAAGGACAGGGGACAAGAGACCCAGTACTTC. This sequence encodes CASTHKDRGQETQYF. Full variable domain (rest looked up from reference TRBV11-1 and TRBJ2-5): EAEVAQSPRYKITEKSQAVAFWCDPISGHATLYWYRQILGQGPELLVQFQDESVVDDSQLPKDRFSAERLKGVDSTLKIQPAELGDSAMYLCASTHKDRGQETQYFGPGTRLLVL.

J is TRBJ2-1 and V is TRBV5-4; D is undetermined. Germline lookup yields CDR1 SGHNT and CDR2 YYREEE (reference sequence). This CDR3 spans 12 amino acids. The V end was cut by 4 bases, the J end by 10 bases, with 12 bases between. CDR3 coding DNA: TGTGCCAGCAGCATGACCGGTCTGGAGCAGTTCTTC. Amino acid sequence: CASSMTGLEQFF.

This chain uses TRBV6-2 or TRBV6-3 with TRBJ2-7, with D uncertain. Germline CDR1 reads MNHEY; CDR2 reads SVGEGT. V was pared by 5 bases and J by 2 bases, with 10 bases between. This CDR3 contains 13 residues. CDR3 sequence (DNA): TGTGCCAGCAGTGACACCAGTCCCTACGAGCAGTACTTC. Its protein product is CASSDTSPYEQYF.

The chain recombines TRBV9 with TRBJ2-3, with D possibly TRBD1 on 6 matching bases. The germline V gene encodes CDR1 SGDLS and CDR2 YYNGEE. Trimming removed 3 bases at V and 0 bases at J, with 11 bases between. The length of the CDR3 is 15 residues. CDR3 residues: CASSETGTSTDTQYF. As DNA, the CDR3 is TGTGCCAGCAGCGAAACAGGGACCAGCACAGATACGCAGTATTTT.

The genes are TRBV14 and TRBJ1-2; 8 bases are shared with TRBD1. V lost 2 bases and J lost 7; bases outside the gene matches: 9. Per germline, CDR1 SGHDN and CDR2 FVKESK. The CDR3 totals 15 residues. The CDR3 loop reads CASSQTGQVLSGYTF. In DNA, the CDR3 is TGTGCCAGCAGCCAAACGGGACAGGTATTGAGTGGCTACACCTTC. Complete variable domain (other parts from reference TRBV14 and TRBJ1-2): EAGVTQFPSHSVIEKGQTVTLRCDPISGHDNLYWYRRVMGKEIKFLLHFVKESKQDESGMPNNRFLAERTGGTYSTLKVQPAELEDSGVYFCASSQTGQVLSGYTFGSGTRLTVV.

This clonotype has just a few counts. The chain joins TRBV6-2 or TRBV6-3 to TRBJ2-1, with D perhaps assigned TRBD1 or TRBD2 (5 bases each). Trimming removed 6 bases at V and 6 bases at J, with 21 bases between. The germline CDR1 and CDR2 sequences are MNHEY and SVGEGT. CDR3 size: 16 residues. Here the CDR3 DNA reads TGTGCCAGCAGCCGCCGGGGCCCGTCTGATGGCAATGAGCAGTTCTTC. As protein: CASSRRGPSDGNEQFF.

The rearrangement joins TRBV28 to TRBJ2-2, with D perhaps assigned TRBD1 or TRBD2 (5 bases each). CDR1 and CDR2 (germline): MDHEN, SYDVKM. CDR3 length equals 15 residues. Trimming left V 4 bases short and J 2 bases short, with 11 bases between. CDR3 nucleotides: TGTGCCAGCAGTTCAGGGACCGCTAACACCGGGGAGCTGTTTTTT. Its translation: CASSSGTANTGELFF.

This clonotype came up a few times. The CDR3 region has the DNA TGCAGTGCTGGAGGGACAGGGGGGCGCGCCTACGAGCAGTACTTC. Encoded protein: CSAGGTGGRAYEQYF. V and J are TRBV20-1 and TRBJ2-7; 11 positions match TRBD1. This CDR3 is 15 amino acids long. Trimming at V came to 5 bases and at J to 2 bases, leaving 8 bases not matched to a gene. From germline, CDR1 is DFQATT and CDR2 SNEGSKA (reference sequence).

This clonotype has a handful of counts. The V call is TRBV2, the J call TRBJ2-1; D remains unclear. Looked up from germline, CDR1 is SNHLY and CDR2 is FYNNEI. This CDR3 region has 15 residues. V lost 3 bases to trimming and J lost 8 bases, with 17 bases between them. The CDR3 is CASSDATIPNHEQFF. CDR3 bases: TGTGCCAGCAGTGATGCCACCATACCGAATCATGAGCAGTTCTTC.

This clonotype was detected only a few times. The rearrangement uses TRBV12-3 or TRBV12-4 and TRBJ2-3; D unclear. The CDR3 sequence is 11 residues long. V was cut by 1 base and J by 5 bases, with 1 base left in between. CDR3 DNA sequence: TGTGCCAGCAGTTTAGTAGATACGCAGTATTTT. It encodes CASSLVDTQYF.

This clonotype showed up many times. This chain connects TRBV5-6 to TRBJ2-7, with no clear D. Germline values: CDR1 SGHDT, CDR2 YYEEEE. The CDR3 is made up of 14 amino acids. V lost 0 bases and J 4 bases, leaving 11 bases between the germline ends. The DNA for the CDR3 is TGTGCCAGCAGCTTGGTGGGCGGCTCGTACGAGCAGTACTTC. It specifies CASSLVGGSYEQYF. The full variable domain, rest sourced from reference TRBV5-6 and TRBJ2-7, is DAGVTQSPTHLIKTRGQQVTLRCSPKSGHDTVSWYQQALGQGPQFIFQYYEEEERQRGNFPDRFSGHQFPNYSSELNVNALLLGDSALYLCASSLVGGSYEQYFGPGTRLTVT.

This clonotype was counted ten times or more. This CDR3 reads CASSQDVRGDGNTIYF. The DNA for the CDR3 is TGCGCCAGCAGCCAAGATGTAAGGGGCGACGGAAACACCATATATTTT. The chain uses TRBV4-3 and TRBJ1-3; TRBD1 might be the D (5 bases). The CDR3 spans 16 residues. Germline CDR1 and CDR2: LGHNA and YSLEER. V was shortened by 0 bases and J by 4 bases, with 13 bases between the two germline ends.

This clonotype was seen ten or more times. The V and J genes are TRBV20-1 and TRBJ2-2; possibly TRBD1 for D (6 bases). Trimming took 5 bases from V and 4 from J, leaving 17 bases between them. Germline-derived CDR1 and CDR2 are DFQATT and SNEGSKA (reference sequence). This CDR3 has 15 residues. This chain's CDR3 is CSAGRPGVTTGELFF. Here the CDR3 DNA reads TGCAGTGCTGGCCGTCCAGGGGTTACCACCGGGGAGCTGTTTTTT.

The chain joins TRBV6-6 to TRBJ1-2; no reliable D call. The CDR3 runs 10 residues. Deletions cut 1 base from V and 8 bases from J, with 2 bases between. The V gene's germline CDR1 is MNHNY and CDR2 SVGAGI (reference sequence). CDR3 nucleotide sequence: TGTGCCAGCAGTTACTTAGGCTACACCTTC. Translated, it gives CASSYLGYTF.

This clonotype occurred many times. This chain joins TRBV6-1 and TRBJ1-2; D is unclear. V was trimmed by 2 bases and J by 8 bases, leaving 12 bases between them. Germline-derived CDR1 and CDR2 are MNHNS and SASEGT. This CDR3 region has 13 residues. This CDR3 is CASSEWSEEGYTF. The DNA of the CDR3 is TGTGCCAGCAGTGAATGGTCTGAGGAGGGCTACACCTTC.

This chain uses TRBV6-2 or TRBV6-3 with TRBJ2-2, with D unclear. V was trimmed by 5 bases and J by 0 bases, leaving 13 bases between them. The CDR3 runs 16 residues. Germline V lookup: CDR1 MNHEY, CDR2 SVGEGT. The CDR3 DNA reads TGTGCCAGCAGTCCCCTTCCTGCAACGAACACCGGGGAGCTGTTTTTT. The encoded protein is CASSPLPATNTGELFF.

This chain connects TRBV6-2 or TRBV6-3 to TRBJ2-7; 7 positions agree with TRBD2. CDR1 and CDR2 from the germline V gene are MNHEY and SVGEGT. V gave up 2 bases and J gave up 4 bases; unmatched junction bases: 5. This CDR3 has 14 amino acids. Here the CDR3 DNA reads TGTGCCAGCAGTTACGGGTCGGGAGGTTACGAGCAGTACTTC. It codes for CASSYGSGGYEQYF.

This chain links TRBV4-3 with TRBJ1-2; D uncertain. The CDR3 spans 14 residues. CDR1 and CDR2 (germline): LGHNA, YSLEER. The V end lost 0 bases, the J end lost 1 base, and 6 bases lay between the germline ends. The CDR3 reads CASSQDTYNYGYTF. The CDR3, as DNA: TGCGCCAGCAGCCAAGATACATATAACTATGGCTACACCTTC.

This clonotype was seen a handful of times. J is TRBJ2-3 and V is TRBV7-8, with D tentatively TRBD2 (7 bases). Looked up from germline, CDR1 is SGHVS and CDR2 is FQNEAQ. Trimming removed 3 bases from V and 1 base from J, with 14 bases in between. The CDR3 contains 16 residues. The CDR3 DNA reads TGTGCCAGCAGCTTTCGACGGGGGGCCGGCACAGATACGCAGTATTTT. Its translation: CASSFRRGAGTDTQYF. Combining the CDR3 with reference TRBV7-8 and TRBJ2-3 gives the whole variable domain GAGVSQSPRYKVAKRGQDVALRCDPISGHVSLFWYQQALGQGPEFLTYFQNEAQLDKSGLPSDRFFAERPEGSVSTLKIQRTQQEDSAVYLCASSFRRGAGTDTQYFGPGTRLTVL.

The rearrangement joins TRBV13 to TRBJ2-5; maybe TRBD1 (5 bases). The V end was cut by 0 bases, the J end by 1 base, with 9 bases between. Germline V gives CDR1 PRHDT, CDR2 FYEKMQ (reference sequence). This CDR3 contains 15 residues. The CDR3 DNA reads as TGTGCCAGCAGCTTAGGGTCTGACAGCCAAGAGACCCAGTACTTC. Protein: CASSLGSDSQETQYF.

CDR3: CASSGTGRSTDTQYF. The CDR3 coding sequence is TGTGCCAGCTCCGGAACGGGCCGTAGCACAGATACGCAGTATTTT. This sequence joins TRBV18 and TRBJ2-3; no reliable D call. The CDR3 runs to 15 residues. With 6 bases removed from V and 0 bases from J, the gap between germline ends came to 13 bases. Per germline, CDR1 KGHSH and CDR2 LQKENI.

The rearrangement links TRBV4-3 to TRBJ1-1, with 8 bases that match TRBD1. CDR1 is LGHNA, CDR2 YSLEER, per germline. V shed 2 bases and J 1 base; nucleotides not matched to a gene: 9. The length of the CDR3 is 17 residues. This CDR3 reads CASSQRPGQGWNTEAFF. CDR3 bases: TGCGCCAGCAGCCAAAGACCCGGACAGGGTTGGAACACTGAAGCTTTCTTT.

This clonotype was seen only a few times. This rearrangement joins TRBV4-3 to TRBJ2-3, with 7 positions matching TRBD2. Germline V CDR1 and CDR2: LGHNA, YSLEER. CDR3 length: 18 amino acids. Trimming at V came to 2 bases and at J to 0 bases, leaving 11 bases not matched to a gene. As DNA, the CDR3 is TGCGCCAGCAGCCAAATAAATCCTAGCGGAGCTAGCACAGATACGCAGTATTTT. It encodes CASSQINPSGASTDTQYF.